The 28 T cell receptor beta chains below all came from one sample that was sequenced in a study of graft-versus-host responses after intestinal transplantation. Measured with immunoSEQ multiplex PCR; TCRdb has only the in-frame clones, and not every one. The data show over 90,000 clones, roughly 93% seen once. The antigens for these receptors are not known. Specimen: unstimulated CD8+ T cells sorted from spleen or lymph node cells, collected before intestinal transplant. The source of these receptors is a human donor who received an intestinal transplant.

This clone appeared a single time. The chain combines TRBV9 with TRBJ2-3; D remains unclear. V gave up 0 bases and J gave up 6 bases, with 2 bases separating them. The germline V gene has CDR1 SGDLS and CDR2 YYNGEE. The CDR3 runs 11 residues. Here the CDR3 reads CASSVGDTQYF. The CDR3 DNA is TGTGCCAGCAGCGTAGGGGATACGCAGTATTTT.

This chain uses TRBV5-1 with TRBJ1-5, with 12 positions matching TRBD1. Germline CDR1 and CDR2: SGHRS and YFSETQ. Unmatched junction bases numbered 6, after V lost 4 bases and J lost 7 bases. This CDR3 has 15 amino acids. CDR3 sequence: CASSPTGTGGQPQHF. The CDR3 bases are TGCGCCAGCAGCCCCACGGGGACAGGGGGCCAGCCCCAGCATTTT. Full variable domain (missing parts from reference TRBV5-1 and TRBJ1-5): KAGVTQTPRYLIKTRGQQVTLSCSPISGHRSVSWYQQTPGQGLQFLFEYFSETQRNKGNFPGRFSGRQFSNSRSEMNVSTLELGDSALYLCASSPTGTGGQPQHFGDGTRLSIL.

The chain uses TRBV5-1 and TRBJ2-2, with a possible D match to TRBD2 (6 bases). Germline CDR1 SGHRS, CDR2 YFSETQ. There are 16 residues in the CDR3. V was pared by 0 bases and J by 1 base, with 10 bases between. The CDR3 DNA sequence: TGCGCCAGCAGCTTGGGGGGGACTGTGAACACCGGGGAGCTGTTTTTT. This translates into CASSLGGTVNTGELFF.

This clone was picked up a small number of times. The same CDR3 also results from other DNA sequences found in this sample. The DNA of the CDR3 is TGTGCCAGCAGTTTATCCAGCAATCAGCCCCAGCATTTT. It yields the protein CASSLSSNQPQHF. This chain connects TRBV27 to TRBJ1-5, with no clear D. V gave up 0 bases and J gave up 1 base, with 1 base separating them. The CDR3 is 13 residues long. Germline V lookup: CDR1 MNHEY, CDR2 SMNVEV (reference sequence).

The V call is TRBV7-9, the J call TRBJ2-7, with 14 bases lining up with TRBD2. From germline, CDR1 is SEHNR and CDR2 FQNEAQ (reference sequence). The CDR3 has 15 residues. Unmatched junction bases numbered 1, after V lost 1 base and J lost 5 bases. This chain's CDR3 is CASSLGGLAGDEQYF. In nucleotides, the CDR3 is TGTGCCAGCAGCTTAGGGGGACTAGCGGGGGACGAGCAGTACTTC.

V gene TRBV2 combines with J gene TRBJ1-3, with a possible D match to TRBD1 (5 bases). Trimming took off 6 bases at V and 2 bases at J, with 14 bases between the two ends. This CDR3 comprises 15 residues. Germline V CDR1 and CDR2: SNHLY, FYNNEI. The CDR3 spells CASRDPDSPGNTIYF. In DNA form, the CDR3 reads TGTGCCAGCAGGGACCCTGACAGCCCTGGAAACACCATATATTTT.

The chain uses TRBV9 and TRBJ1-1, with D tentatively TRBD1 (5 bases). The CDR3 is made up of 12 amino acids. The germline V gene has CDR1 SGDLS and CDR2 YYNGEE. Trimming left V 4 bases short and J 10 bases short, with 14 bases between. As DNA, the CDR3 is TGTGCCAGCAGCCGGGACCGCCAAGTAGCTTTCTTT. It is translated as CASSRDRQVAFF.

This CDR3 is CASSSPGQGSAEAFF. CDR3 DNA: TGTGCCAGCAGCTCACCGGGACAGGGGAGTGCTGAAGCTTTCTTT. The chain uses TRBV11-2 and TRBJ1-1, with TRBD1 identical over 10 bases. From germline, CDR1 is SGHAT and CDR2 FQNNGV. The CDR3 is 15 amino acids. Losses at the gene ends were 4 bases for V and 6 bases for J; bases not matched to a gene: 8.

The chain couples TRBV7-2 to TRBJ2-3, with TRBD2 identical over 7 bases. The CDR3 is 17 residues long. Germline V gives CDR1 SGHTA, CDR2 FQGNSA. The V segment lost 4 bases and the J segment 0 bases; nucleotides outside the gene matches: 10. This CDR3 reads CASSSLAPFTSTDTQYF. The CDR3 bases are TGTGCCAGCAGCTCACTAGCGCCCTTCACTAGCACAGATACGCAGTATTTT.

J is TRBJ1-1 and V is TRBV5-4; tentative D call: TRBD1 (5 bases). Germline-derived CDR1 and CDR2 are SGHNT and YYREEE (reference sequence). V was clipped by 4 bases and J by 1 base, with 26 bases between them. This CDR3 has 19 residues. The CDR3 DNA follows: TGTGCCAGCAGCGTACTTGGGGGGGGTACATTGGCGTGGAACACTGAAGCTTTCTTT. Amino acids: CASSVLGGGTLAWNTEAFF. Supplemented by reference TRBV5-4 and TRBJ1-1, the full variable domain reads ETGVTQSPTHLIKTRGQQVTLRCSSQSGHNTVSWYQQALGQGPQFIFQYYREEENGRGNFPPRFSGLQFPNYSSELNVNALELDDSALYLCASSVLGGGTLAWNTEAFFGQGTRLTVV.

The gene calls are TRBV4-2 and TRBJ2-7; D not resolved. The CDR3 covers 11 residues. CDR1 is LGHNA and CDR2 is YNFKEQ in the germline V gene. Trimming cost V 3 bases and J 4 bases, with 4 bases left between them. The CDR3 region is CASSQDYEQYF. In nucleotides, the CDR3 is TGTGCCAGCAGCCAGGATTACGAGCAGTACTTC.

In DNA, the CDR3 is TGCGCCAGCAGCCAAGCAGCTCGGATGGGCACTGAAGCTTTCTTT. It encodes CASSQAARMGTEAFF. The chain links TRBV4-1 to TRBJ1-1; D remains unclear. CDR3 length: 15 residues. The germline V gene has CDR1 MGHRA and CDR2 YSYEKL. Trimming removed 1 base from V and 4 bases from J, with 13 bases in between.

The chain couples TRBV11-3 to TRBJ2-5, with 9 positions matching TRBD2. Germline V gene sequence: CDR1 SGHNT, CDR2 YENEEA. The CDR3 sequence is 15 residues long. The junction had 9 bases not matched to a gene; V was cut back by 5 bases and J by 5 bases. Written as DNA, the CDR3 is TGTGCCAGCAGCCCTTGGAATAGCGGGGGTGAGACCCAGTACTTC. Translated: CASSPWNSGGETQYF.

This chain links TRBV21-1 with TRBJ2-5. TRBV21-1 is described as a pseudogene. The CDR3 extends over 13 amino acids. CDR3 sequence (DNA): TGTGCCAGCAGCCCGGGGCGGAGGGAGACCCAGTACTTC. Amino acid sequence: CASSPGRRETQYF.

The rearrangement uses TRBV4-1 and TRBJ2-7, with TRBD1 identical over 7 bases. The CDR3 totals 16 residues. Trimming at V came to 0 bases and at J to 2 bases, leaving 7 bases not matched to a gene. Germline V gives CDR1 MGHRA, CDR2 YSYEKL. CDR3 sequence: CASSQEPGTAPYEQYF. CDR3 DNA sequence: TGCGCCAGCAGCCAAGAGCCCGGGACAGCTCCCTACGAGCAGTACTTC.

The V gene is TRBV7-9, the J gene TRBJ1-2, with 7 bases fitting TRBD1. The junction had 1 base not matched to a gene; V was cut back by 3 bases and J by 6 bases. Germline values: CDR1 SEHNR, CDR2 FQNEAQ (reference sequence). This CDR3 spans 12 amino acids. CDR3 region: CASSFGQDGYTF. CDR3 nucleotides: TGTGCCAGCAGCTTCGGACAGGATGGCTACACCTTC.

The chain has TRBV5-1 and TRBJ1-1; D gene unclear. The germline V gene has CDR1 SGHRS and CDR2 YFSETQ. The CDR3 is made up of 15 amino acids. Trimming removed 4 bases from V and 0 bases from J, with 13 bases in between. The CDR3 loop is CASSPGTGMNTEAFF. The DNA of the CDR3 is TGCGCCAGCAGCCCGGGAACGGGTATGAACACTGAAGCTTTCTTT. Using reference TRBV5-1 and TRBJ1-1 for the parts outside the CDR3, the full variable domain is KAGVTQTPRYLIKTRGQQVTLSCSPISGHRSVSWYQQTPGQGLQFLFEYFSETQRNKGNFPGRFSGRQFSNSRSEMNVSTLELGDSALYLCASSPGTGMNTEAFFGQGTRLTVV.

This chain connects TRBV27 to TRBJ1-1; tentative D call: TRBD1 (6 bases). Germline V gene lookup returns CDR1 MNHEY and CDR2 SMNVEV (reference sequence). Trimming pared 2 bases from V and 3 bases from J, leaving 22 bases between. The CDR3 consists of 18 residues. Written as DNA, the CDR3 is TGTGCCAGCAGTTTAAGCGGGGCATGGCGAGGGGGTCACACTGAAGCTTTCTTT. It encodes CASSLSGAWRGGHTEAFF.

The chain uses TRBV7-8 and TRBJ2-6; 12 bases line up with TRBD1. The germline V gene has CDR1 SGHVS and CDR2 FQNEAQ. V lost 4 bases to trimming and J lost 2 bases; unmatched junction nucleotides: 18. This CDR3 spans 22 amino acids. The CDR3: CASSSTPRGPGTGGTGANVLTF. The CDR3 nucleotides read TGTGCCAGCAGCTCTACACCGAGGGGGCCCGGGACAGGGGGCACTGGGGCCAACGTCCTGACTTTC.

This rearrangement joins TRBV7-8 to TRBJ2-7; 7 bases are a match to TRBD2. There are 13 residues in the CDR3. V dropped 5 bases and J dropped 5; count of bases not matched to a gene: 6. Looked up from germline, CDR1 is SGHVS and CDR2 is FQNEAQ. In DNA form, the CDR3 reads TGTGCCAGCAGCCGCGACGCGGGAGACGAGCAGTACTTC. Protein: CASSRDAGDEQYF. Using reference TRBV7-8 and TRBJ2-7 for the parts outside the CDR3, the full variable domain is GAGVSQSPRYKVAKRGQDVALRCDPISGHVSLFWYQQALGQGPEFLTYFQNEAQLDKSGLPSDRFFAERPEGSVSTLKIQRTQQEDSAVYLCASSRDAGDEQYFGPGTRLTVT.

The CDR3 DNA reads TGTGCCAGCTCGGGTGGGACCGGGGAGCTGTTTTTT. Residues: CASSGGTGELFF. The rearrangement links TRBV27 to TRBJ2-2, with D unresolved. The CDR3 runs to 12 residues. The V gene lost 8 bases and the J gene lost 5 bases, with 9 bases spanning the gap. Germline CDR1 is MNHEY and CDR2 is SMNVEV (reference sequence).

This clone was recorded once. The rearrangement uses TRBV7-9 and TRBJ1-5, with D tentatively TRBD1 (6 bases). The V end was cut by 6 bases, the J end by 0 bases, with 15 bases between. Germline V lookup: CDR1 SEHNR, CDR2 FQNEAQ (reference sequence). The CDR3 has 16 residues. The chain's CDR3 is CASRLRGRNSNQPQHF. The CDR3, as DNA: TGTGCCAGCAGACTCAGGGGCCGAAATAGCAATCAGCCCCAGCATTTT.

This chain joins TRBV6-5 and TRBJ1-2; D not certain. Germline V gene sequence: CDR1 MNHEY, CDR2 SVGAGI. This CDR3 contains 15 residues. The germline V and J ends were trimmed by 0 bases and 1 base, with 9 bases remaining between them. As DNA, the CDR3 is TGTGCCAGCAGTTACTCGAAGGGTAATAACTATGGCTACACCTTC. Its translation: CASSYSKGNNYGYTF.

This rearrangement joins TRBV30 to TRBJ2-1, with D maybe TRBD2 (5 bases). Between the trimmed V and J ends, which lost 0 bases and 16 bases, there was a span of 13 bases. The CDR3 contains 11 residues. CDR1 and CDR2 (germline): GTSNPN, SVGIG (reference sequence). In nucleotides, the CDR3 is TGTGCCTGGAGTGTACGAGGAGGTACTTTCTTC. The encoded protein is CAWSVRGGTFF.

This clone was seen a single time. The V and J genes are TRBV7-9 and TRBJ2-1; D call uncertain. In germline, CDR1 is SEHNR, CDR2 FQNEAQ (reference sequence). This CDR3 has 10 residues. V lost 1 base and J lost 10, with 2 bases in between. The CDR3 loop reads CASSLVEQFF. DNA of the CDR3: TGTGCCAGCAGCTTAGTCGAGCAGTTCTTC.

This chain links TRBV7-6 with TRBJ2-1; perhaps TRBD1 as D (6 bases). The CDR3 runs to 15 residues. Trimming took 1 base from V and 1 from J, leaving 8 bases between them. Looked up from germline, CDR1 is SGHVS and CDR2 is FNYEAQ. The CDR3 nucleotides read TGTGCCAGCAGCTTAGGGACAGTTTCCTACAATGAGCAGTTCTTC. Translating gives CASSLGTVSYNEQFF.

This clone has a handful of counts. The genes are TRBV4-1 and TRBJ1-4; no clear D. Germline CDR1 reads MGHRA; CDR2 reads YSYEKL. The CDR3 covers 14 residues. Trimming left V 0 bases short and J 4 bases short, with 6 bases between. The chain's CDR3 is CASSQEGDNEKLFF. The CDR3 DNA sequence: TGCGCCAGCAGCCAAGAAGGAGATAATGAAAAACTGTTTTTT.

The table lists this clone with a count of one. The V and J genes are TRBV11-2 and TRBJ2-3, with a tentative D call TRBD2 (5 bases). Between the trimmed V and J ends, which lost 8 bases and 4 bases, there was a span of 13 bases. CDR3 length: 13 residues. The germline gives CDR1 SGHAT, CDR2 FQNNGV. The CDR3, as DNA: TGTGCCAGCGGAGGTGTATCAGCAGATACGCAGTATTTT. It is translated as CASGGVSADTQYF.